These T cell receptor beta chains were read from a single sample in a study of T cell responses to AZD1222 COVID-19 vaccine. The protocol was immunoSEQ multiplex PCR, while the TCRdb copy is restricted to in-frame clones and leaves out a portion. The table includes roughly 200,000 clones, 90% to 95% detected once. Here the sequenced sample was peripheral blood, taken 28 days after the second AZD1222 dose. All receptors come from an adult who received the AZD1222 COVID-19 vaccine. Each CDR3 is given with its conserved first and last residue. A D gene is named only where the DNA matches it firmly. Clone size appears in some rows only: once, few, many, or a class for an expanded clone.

TGTGCCAGTAGGCCGGGACTAGCGGGAGTAACCGGGGAGCTGTTTTTT CASRPGLAGVTGELFF TRBJ2-2 TRBV19 TRBD2 .
TGTGCCAGCAGTTATGGGCAGAGAAATGAAAAACTGTTTTTT CASSYGQRNEKLFF TRBJ1-4 TRBV6-6 . .
TGTGCCAGCAGTTTAGCGGGAGGTAAATATGAGCAGTTCTTC CASSLAGGKYEQFF TRBJ2-1 TRBV27 TRBD2 .
TGTGCCACCAGCAGAGATCCGGGGGTCATTGAGTACTTC CATSRDPGVIEYF TRBJ2-5 TRBV15 . .
TGTGCCAGCAGTTATCGGGGAGCAACTAATGAAAAACTGTTTTTT CASSYRGATNEKLFF TRBJ1-4 TRBV6-5 . .
TGTGCCAGCAGCCCTCGACTAGCGGGAGGGTACAATGAGCAGTTCTTC CASSPRLAGGYNEQFF TRBJ2-1 TRBV7-2 TRBD2 .
TGTGCCAGTAGTAGTGTAGGGACAGGGCGCACAGATACGCAGTATTTT CASSSVGTGRTDTQYF TRBJ2-3 TRBV19 TRBD1 .
TGTGCCAGCAGCTTAGGGGAGGGACTGGGCAAAAACATTCAGTACTTC CASSLGEGLGKNIQYF TRBJ2-4 TRBV7-3 TRBD2 .
TGCGCCAGCAGATCCGGGACAGGCTACGAAAAACTGTTTTTT CASRSGTGYEKLFF TRBJ1-4 TRBV5-1 TRBD1 once
TGTGCCAGCAGTCTCGGGAGGAGTAACTATGGCTACACCTTC CASSLGRSNYGYTF TRBJ1-2 TRBV6-5 . .
TGTGCCAGCAGCGTTGATCTCCTCTCCTACGAGCAGTACTTC CASSVDLLSYEQYF TRBJ2-7 TRBV7-3 . .
TGTGCCAGCAGCTTAGGAGGGTCTGGGGCCAACGTCCTGACTTTC CASSLGGSGANVLTF TRBJ2-6 TRBV11-3 . few
TGTGCCAGCAGTCCCCGGCGGGGGGTTGGACGCAATGAGCAGTTCTTC CASSPRRGVGRNEQFF TRBJ2-1 TRBV28 TRBD2 .
TGTGCCTGGAGTGTACCACCAGGGGTCGAGCAGTACTTC CAWSVPPGVEQYF TRBJ2-7 TRBV30 . .
TGTGCCAGCAGTCCTCCGAGGGGCCCCTACGAGCAGTACTTC CASSPPRGPYEQYF TRBJ2-7 TRBV28 . .
TGTGCCAGCCTTCCGGGAAGGCGCGGTAATGAAAAACTGTTTTTT CASLPGRRGNEKLFF TRBJ1-4 TRBV28 . .
TGTGCCAGCTCACTCCAAGAGACCCAGTACTTC CASSLQETQYF TRBJ2-5 TRBV18 . once
TGTGCCAGCTCACCCCTCTCAACGGGGGAGACCCAGTACTTC CASSPLSTGETQYF TRBJ2-5 TRBV18 . once
TGTGCCAGCAGCCACCCCGGGACCAACGAGCAGTACTTC CASSHPGTNEQYF TRBJ2-7 TRBV7-9 . few
TGTGCCTGGAGTGCGGGACTAGCGGTGGCCTACGAGCAGTACTTC CAWSAGLAVAYEQYF TRBJ2-7 TRBV30 TRBD2 .
TGTGCCAGCAGCCAAGGACAGCGGGGCACAGATACGCAGTATTTT CASSQGQRGTDTQYF TRBJ2-3 TRBV4-2 . .
TGTGCCAGCAGCCCCGGGACTAGTTCTGCCGAGCAGTACTTC CASSPGTSSAEQYF TRBJ2-7 TRBV7-3 TRBD2 .
TGTGCCAGCAGTCCCCATGCGTCGGACGGCGGCTTC CASSPHASDGGF TRBJ1-2 TRBV28 . .
TGTGCCAGCAGCACTCGACTGGCGAGCTCCTATAATTCACCCCTCCACTTT CASSTRLASSYNSPLHF TRBJ1-6 TRBV28 . .
TGTGCCAGCAGCTTGCCCGATAGGGTGGACCAGCCCCAGCATTTT CASSLPDRVDQPQHF TRBJ1-5 TRBV5-4 . .
TGTGCCAGCAGTTTAGGGGAGAACGAGCAGTACTTC CASSLGENEQYF TRBJ2-7 TRBV12-3/TRBV12-4 . .
TGTGCCAGTAGTTTCACTTCAGGGTTTGGTCAGCCCCAGCATTTT CASSFTSGFGQPQHF TRBJ1-5 TRBV19 . .
TGTGCCAGCAGCCCCCGATCCGGACTGACGTACGAGCAGTACTTC CASSPRSGLTYEQYF TRBJ2-7 TRBV11-3 . .